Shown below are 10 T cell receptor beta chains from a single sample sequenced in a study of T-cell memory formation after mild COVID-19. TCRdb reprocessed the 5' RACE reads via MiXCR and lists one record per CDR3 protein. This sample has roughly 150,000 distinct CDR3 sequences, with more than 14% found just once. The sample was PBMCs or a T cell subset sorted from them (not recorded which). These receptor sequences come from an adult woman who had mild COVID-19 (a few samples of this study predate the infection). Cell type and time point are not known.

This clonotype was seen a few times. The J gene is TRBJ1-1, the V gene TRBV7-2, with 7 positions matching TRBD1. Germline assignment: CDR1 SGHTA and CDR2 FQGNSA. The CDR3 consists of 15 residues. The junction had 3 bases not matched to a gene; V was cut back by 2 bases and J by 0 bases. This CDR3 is CASSLQGQMNTEAFF. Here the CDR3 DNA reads TGTGCCAGCAGCTTACAGGGACAGATGAACACTGAAGCTTTCTTT.

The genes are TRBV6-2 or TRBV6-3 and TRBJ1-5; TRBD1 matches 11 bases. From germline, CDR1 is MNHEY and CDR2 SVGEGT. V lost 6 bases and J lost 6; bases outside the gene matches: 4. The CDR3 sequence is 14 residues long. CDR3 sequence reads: CASRGQGAGQPQHF. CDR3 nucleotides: TGTGCCAGCAGAGGACAGGGGGCGGGTCAGCCCCAGCATTTT.

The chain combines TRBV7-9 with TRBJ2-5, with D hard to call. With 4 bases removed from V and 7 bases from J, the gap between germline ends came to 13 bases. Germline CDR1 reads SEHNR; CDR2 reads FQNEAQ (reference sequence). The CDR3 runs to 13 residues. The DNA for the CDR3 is TGTGCCAGCAGCTCAGGCGTCGACCCGACCCAGTACTTC. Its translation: CASSSGVDPTQYF.

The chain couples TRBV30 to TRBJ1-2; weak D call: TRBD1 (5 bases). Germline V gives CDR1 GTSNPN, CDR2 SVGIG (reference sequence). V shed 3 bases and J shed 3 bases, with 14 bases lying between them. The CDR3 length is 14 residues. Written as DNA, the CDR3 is TGTGCCTGGAGGATGGGGGGGTTGTACTATGGCTACACCTTC. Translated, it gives CAWRMGGLYYGYTF.

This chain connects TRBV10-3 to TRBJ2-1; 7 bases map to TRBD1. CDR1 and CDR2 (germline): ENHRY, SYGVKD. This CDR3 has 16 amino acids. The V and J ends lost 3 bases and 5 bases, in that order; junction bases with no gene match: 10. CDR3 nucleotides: TGTGCCATCAGTGACCCCAACAGGGGTCGCCACAATGAGCAGTTCTTC. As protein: CAISDPNRGRHNEQFF.

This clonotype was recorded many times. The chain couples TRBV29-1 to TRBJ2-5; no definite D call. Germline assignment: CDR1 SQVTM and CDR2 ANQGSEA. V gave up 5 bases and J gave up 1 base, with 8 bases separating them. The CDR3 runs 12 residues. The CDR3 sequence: CSVSPTQETQYF. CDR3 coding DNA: TGCAGCGTTTCCCCTACCCAAGAGACCCAGTACTTC.

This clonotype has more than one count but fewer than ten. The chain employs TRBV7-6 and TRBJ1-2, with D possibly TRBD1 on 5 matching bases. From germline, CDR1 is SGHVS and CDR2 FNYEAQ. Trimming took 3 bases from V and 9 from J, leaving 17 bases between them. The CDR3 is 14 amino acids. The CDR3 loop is CASSFGGTDTSYTF. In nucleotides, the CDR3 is TGTGCCAGCAGCTTCGGAGGGACGGACACAAGCTACACCTTC.

The CDR3 sequence is CASSFRGWEQFF. CDR3 coding DNA: TGCGCCAGCAGCTTCAGGGGTTGGGAGCAGTTCTTC. The V call is TRBV5-1, the J call TRBJ2-1; possibly TRBD1 for D (6 bases). V gave up 2 bases and J gave up 10 bases, with 10 bases separating them. Germline V gene lookup returns CDR1 SGHRS and CDR2 YFSETQ. The CDR3 sequence is 12 residues long.

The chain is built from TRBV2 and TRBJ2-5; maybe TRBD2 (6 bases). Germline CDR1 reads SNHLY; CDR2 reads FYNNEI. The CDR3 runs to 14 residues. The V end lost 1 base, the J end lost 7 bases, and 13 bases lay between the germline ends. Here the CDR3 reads CASSEGWRGGTQYF. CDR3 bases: TGTGCCAGCAGTGAAGGATGGCGGGGTGGGACCCAGTACTTC.

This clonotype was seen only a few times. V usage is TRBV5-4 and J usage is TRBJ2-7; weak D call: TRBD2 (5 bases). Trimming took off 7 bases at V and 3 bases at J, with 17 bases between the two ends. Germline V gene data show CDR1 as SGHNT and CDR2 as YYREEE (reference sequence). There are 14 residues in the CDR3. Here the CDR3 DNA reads TGTGCCAGCCACATCCAGGACTTACACTACGAGCAGTACTTC. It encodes CASHIQDLHYEQYF.